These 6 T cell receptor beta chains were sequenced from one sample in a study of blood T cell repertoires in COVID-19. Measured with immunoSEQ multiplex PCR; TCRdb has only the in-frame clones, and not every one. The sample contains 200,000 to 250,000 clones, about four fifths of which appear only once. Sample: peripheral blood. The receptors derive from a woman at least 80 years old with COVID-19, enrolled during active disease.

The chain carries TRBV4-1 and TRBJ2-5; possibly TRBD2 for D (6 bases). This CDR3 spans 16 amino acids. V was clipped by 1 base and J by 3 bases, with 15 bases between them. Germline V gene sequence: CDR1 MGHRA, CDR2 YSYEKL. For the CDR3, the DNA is TGCGCCAGCAGCCAAGGAACCCGGGACTCAAAAGAGACCCAGTACTTC. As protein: CASSQGTRDSKETQYF.

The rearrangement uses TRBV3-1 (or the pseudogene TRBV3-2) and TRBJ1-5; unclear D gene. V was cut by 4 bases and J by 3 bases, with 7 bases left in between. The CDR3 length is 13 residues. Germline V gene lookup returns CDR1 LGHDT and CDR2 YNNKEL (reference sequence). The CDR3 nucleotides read TGTGCCAGCAGCCCCGGGATCAATCAGCCCCAGCATTTT. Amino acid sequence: CASSPGINQPQHF.

The CDR3 sequence: CASSLVPPSPTSFSTNQPQHF. CDR3 nucleotide sequence: TGTGCCAGCTCACTCGTACCCCCTAGCCCCACCTCGTTTTCGACCAATCAGCCCCAGCATTTT. V and J are TRBV18 and TRBJ1-5; D gene uncertain. Germline CDR1 KGHSH, CDR2 LQKENI. This CDR3 region has 21 residues. V lost 4 bases, J lost 3 bases, and 31 bases lay in between.

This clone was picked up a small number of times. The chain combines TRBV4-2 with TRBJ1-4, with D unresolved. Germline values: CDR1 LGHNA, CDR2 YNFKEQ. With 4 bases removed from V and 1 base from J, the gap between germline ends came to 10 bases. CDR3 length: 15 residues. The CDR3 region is CASSPYSLTNEKLFF. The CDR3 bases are TGTGCCAGCAGCCCTTACAGCTTAACTAATGAAAAACTGTTTTTT.

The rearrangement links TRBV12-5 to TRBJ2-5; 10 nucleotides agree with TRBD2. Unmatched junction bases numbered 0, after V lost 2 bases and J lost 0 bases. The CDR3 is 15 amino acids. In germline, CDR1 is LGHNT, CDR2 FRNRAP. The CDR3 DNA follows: TGTGCTAGTGGTTTGACTAGCGGGGACCAAGAGACCCAGTACTTC. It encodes CASGLTSGDQETQYF.

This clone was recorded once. The CDR3 protein is CASRSGFGTEAFF. The DNA of the CDR3 is TGTGCCAGCAGATCGGGGTTCGGCACTGAAGCTTTCTTT. V gene TRBV6-5 combines with J gene TRBJ1-1; no definite D call. V gave up 6 bases and J gave up 4 bases, with 12 bases separating them. The CDR3 has 13 residues. Germline assignment: CDR1 MNHEY and CDR2 SVGAGI.